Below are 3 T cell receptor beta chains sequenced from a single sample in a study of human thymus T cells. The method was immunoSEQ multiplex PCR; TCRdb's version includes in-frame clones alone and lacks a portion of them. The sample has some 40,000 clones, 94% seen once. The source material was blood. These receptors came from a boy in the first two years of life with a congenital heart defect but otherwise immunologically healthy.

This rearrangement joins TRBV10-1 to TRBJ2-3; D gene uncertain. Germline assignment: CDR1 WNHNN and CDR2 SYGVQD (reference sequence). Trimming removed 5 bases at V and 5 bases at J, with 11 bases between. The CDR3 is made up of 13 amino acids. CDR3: CASSYGREDTQYF. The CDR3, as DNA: TGCGCCAGCAGTTACGGCCGAGAAGATACGCAGTATTTT.

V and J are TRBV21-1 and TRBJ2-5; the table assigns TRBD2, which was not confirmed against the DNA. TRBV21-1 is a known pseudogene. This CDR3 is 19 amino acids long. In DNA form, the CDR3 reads TGTGCCAGCAGCAAAGTGGTTAGCGGGGGGGCCAAGGGAGGAGAGACCCAGTACTTC. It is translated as CASSKVVSGGAKGGETQYF.

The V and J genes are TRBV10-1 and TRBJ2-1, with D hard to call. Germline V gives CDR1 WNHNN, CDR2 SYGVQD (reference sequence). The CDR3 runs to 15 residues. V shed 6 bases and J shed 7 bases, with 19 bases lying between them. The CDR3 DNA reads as TGCGCCAGCAGCGAAAGGATAGCCACCGCTAATGAGCAGTTCTTC. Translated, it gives CASSERIATANEQFF.